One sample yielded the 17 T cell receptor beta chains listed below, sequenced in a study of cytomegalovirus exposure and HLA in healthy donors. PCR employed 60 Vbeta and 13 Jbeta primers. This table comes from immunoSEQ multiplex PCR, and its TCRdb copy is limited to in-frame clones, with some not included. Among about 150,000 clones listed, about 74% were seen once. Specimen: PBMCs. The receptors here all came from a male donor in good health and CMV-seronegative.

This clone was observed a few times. Written as DNA, the CDR3 is TGCGCCAGCAGCACGGGGACTGCAACTAATGAAAAACTGTTTTTT. This translates into CASSTGTATNEKLFF. V gene TRBV5-1 combines with J gene TRBJ1-4; D perhaps matches TRBD1 (5 bases). This CDR3 region has 15 residues. The germline gives CDR1 SGHRS, CDR2 YFSETQ. The germline V and J ends were trimmed by 4 bases and 0 bases, with 10 bases remaining between them.

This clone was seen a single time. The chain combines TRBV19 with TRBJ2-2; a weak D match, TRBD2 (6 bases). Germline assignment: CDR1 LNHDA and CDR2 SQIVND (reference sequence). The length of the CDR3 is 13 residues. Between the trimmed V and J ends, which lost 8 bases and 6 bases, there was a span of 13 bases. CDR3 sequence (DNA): TGTGCCAGTGTAGCGGTTCTGGCCGGGGAGCTGTTTTTT. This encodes CASVAVLAGELFF.

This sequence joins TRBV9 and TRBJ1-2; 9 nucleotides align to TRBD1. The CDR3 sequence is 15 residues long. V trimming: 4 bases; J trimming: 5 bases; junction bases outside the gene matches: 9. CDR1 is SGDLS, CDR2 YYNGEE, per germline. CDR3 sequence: CASSTNRDRDYGYTF. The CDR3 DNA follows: TGTGCCAGCAGCACCAACCGGGACAGGGATTATGGCTACACCTTC.

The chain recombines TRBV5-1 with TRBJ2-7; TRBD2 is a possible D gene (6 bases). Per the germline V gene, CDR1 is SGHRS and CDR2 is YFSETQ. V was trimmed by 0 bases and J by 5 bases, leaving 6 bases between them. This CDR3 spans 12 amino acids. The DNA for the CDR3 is TGCGCCAGCAGCTTGGGCGGGGACGAGCAGTACTTC. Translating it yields CASSLGGDEQYF.

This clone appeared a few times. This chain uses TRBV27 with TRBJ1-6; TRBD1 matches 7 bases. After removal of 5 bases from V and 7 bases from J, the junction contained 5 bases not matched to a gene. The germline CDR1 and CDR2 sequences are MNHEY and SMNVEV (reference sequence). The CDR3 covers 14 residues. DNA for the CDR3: TGTGCCAGCAGTCTGACAGGGAGAAATTCACCCCTCCACTTT. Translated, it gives CASSLTGRNSPLHF.

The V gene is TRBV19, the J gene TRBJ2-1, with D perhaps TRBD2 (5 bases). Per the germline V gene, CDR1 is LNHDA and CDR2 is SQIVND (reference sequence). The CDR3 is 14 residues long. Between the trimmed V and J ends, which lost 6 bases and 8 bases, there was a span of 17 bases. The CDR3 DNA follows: TGTGCCAGTAGAGCGGCCCTAGATTGGGATGAGCAGTTCTTC. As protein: CASRAALDWDEQFF.

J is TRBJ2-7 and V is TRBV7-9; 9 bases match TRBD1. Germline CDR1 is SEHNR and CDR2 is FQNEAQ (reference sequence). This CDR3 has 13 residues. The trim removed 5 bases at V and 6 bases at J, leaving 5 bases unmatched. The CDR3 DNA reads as TGTGCCAGCAGCCCCACAGGGGGCGGCGAGCAGTACTTC. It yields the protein CASSPTGGGEQYF.

CDR3 DNA: TGCGCCAGCAGCCCCGAGGGACAGGATAGCAATCAGCCCCAGCATTTT. Translated: CASSPEGQDSNQPQHF. This sequence joins TRBV5-1 and TRBJ1-5; 8 positions match TRBD1. This CDR3 is built from 16 residues. Germline CDR1 SGHRS, CDR2 YFSETQ. V was clipped by 4 bases and J by 0 bases; unmatched bases: 6.

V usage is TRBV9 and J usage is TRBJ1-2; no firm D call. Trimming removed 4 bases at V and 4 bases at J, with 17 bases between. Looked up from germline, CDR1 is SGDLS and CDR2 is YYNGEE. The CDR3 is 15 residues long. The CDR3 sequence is CASSLDTDPGYGYTF. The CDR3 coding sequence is TGTGCCAGCAGCCTAGATACGGATCCGGGCTATGGCTACACCTTC.

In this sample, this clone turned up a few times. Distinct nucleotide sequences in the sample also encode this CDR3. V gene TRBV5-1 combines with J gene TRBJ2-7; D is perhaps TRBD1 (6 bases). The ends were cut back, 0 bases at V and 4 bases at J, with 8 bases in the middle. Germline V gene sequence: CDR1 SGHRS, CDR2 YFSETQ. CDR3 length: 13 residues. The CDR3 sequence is CASSLEGGYEQYF. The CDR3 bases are TGCGCCAGCAGCTTGGAAGGGGGATACGAGCAGTACTTC.

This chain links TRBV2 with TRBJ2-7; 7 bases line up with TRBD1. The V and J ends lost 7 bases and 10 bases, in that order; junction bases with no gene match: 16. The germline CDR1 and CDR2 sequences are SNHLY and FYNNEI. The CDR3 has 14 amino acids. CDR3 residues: CASILEPTGLLQYF. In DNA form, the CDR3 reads TGTGCCAGCATCCTCGAGCCGACAGGGCTACTACAGTACTTC.

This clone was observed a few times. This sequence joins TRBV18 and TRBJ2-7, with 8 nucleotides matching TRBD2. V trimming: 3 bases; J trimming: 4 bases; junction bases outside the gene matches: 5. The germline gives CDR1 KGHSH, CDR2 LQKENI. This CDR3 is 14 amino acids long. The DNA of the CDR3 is TGTGCCAGCTCACCGGCAGCGGGAGAGTACGAGCAGTACTTC. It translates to CASSPAAGEYEQYF.

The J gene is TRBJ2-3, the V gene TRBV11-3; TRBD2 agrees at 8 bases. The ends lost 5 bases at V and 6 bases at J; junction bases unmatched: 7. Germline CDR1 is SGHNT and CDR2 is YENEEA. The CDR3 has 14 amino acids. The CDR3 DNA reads TGTGCCAGCAGCACGGACGGGAGGGCGGATACGCAGTATTTT. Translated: CASSTDGRADTQYF.

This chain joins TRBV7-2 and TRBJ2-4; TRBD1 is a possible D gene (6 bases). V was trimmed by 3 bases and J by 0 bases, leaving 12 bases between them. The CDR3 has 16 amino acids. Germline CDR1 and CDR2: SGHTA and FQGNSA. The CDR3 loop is CASSLQGHLAKNIQYF. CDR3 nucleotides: TGTGCCAGCAGCTTGCAGGGACACTTAGCCAAAAACATTCAGTACTTC.

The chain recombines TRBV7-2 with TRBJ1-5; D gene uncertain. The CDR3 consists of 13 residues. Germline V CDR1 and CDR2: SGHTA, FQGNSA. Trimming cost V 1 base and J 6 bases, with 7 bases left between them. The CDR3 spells CASSLEASQPQHF. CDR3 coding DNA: TGTGCCAGCAGCTTAGAAGCCTCTCAGCCCCAGCATTTT.

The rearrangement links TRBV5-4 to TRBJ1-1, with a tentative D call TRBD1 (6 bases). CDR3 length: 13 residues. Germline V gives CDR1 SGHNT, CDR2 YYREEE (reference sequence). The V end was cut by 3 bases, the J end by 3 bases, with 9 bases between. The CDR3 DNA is TGTGCCAGCAGCTCCCACAGGGACACTGAAGCTTTCTTT. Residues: CASSSHRDTEAFF. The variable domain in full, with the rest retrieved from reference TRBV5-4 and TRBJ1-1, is ETGVTQSPTHLIKTRGQQVTLRCSSQSGHNTVSWYQQALGQGPQFIFQYYREEENGRGNFPPRFSGLQFPNYSSELNVNALELDDSALYLCASSSHRDTEAFFGQGTRLTVV.

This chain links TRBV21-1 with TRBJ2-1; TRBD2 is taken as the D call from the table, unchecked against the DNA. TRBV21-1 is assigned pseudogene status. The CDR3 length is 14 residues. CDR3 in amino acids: CASSKGLAVNEQFF. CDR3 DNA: TGTGCCAGCAGCAAAGGACTAGCGGTTAATGAGCAGTTCTTC.